This T cell receptor beta chain was captured in a study of blood T cells in healthy people across ages. From germline, CDR1 is SGHVS and CDR2 FQNEAQ. The CDR3 spans 16 residues. Between the trimmed V and J ends, which lost 5 bases and 1 base, there was a span of 17 bases. A second PCR, run for roughly 7 to 11 cycles, used a sample-barcoded 5' primer plus a J-beta primer mix. Each CDR3 protein gets one entry after TCRdb re-called the 5' RACE reads with MiXCR. The data hold 1.5 million to 2 million distinct CDR3 sequences, with roughly 28% observed a single time. The TCR originated in a woman in her 30s in good health. V usage is TRBV7-8 and J usage is TRBJ1-1; tentative D call: TRBD1 (5 bases). The sequenced material came from blood. CDR3 in amino acids: CASSLSAGFSNTEAFF. The CDR3 DNA follows: TGTGCCAGCAGCCTCTCAGCAGGGTTCTCGAACACTGAAGCTTTCTTT.